This T cell receptor (beta chain) was sequenced for a study of neurological immune-mediated disorders. This CDR3 is 14 amino acids long. Germline V CDR1 and CDR2: SEHNR, FQNEAQ (reference sequence). The ends were cut back, 10 bases at V and 0 bases at J, with 13 bases in the middle. This clonotype was detected many times. Time point: longitudinal time-point 2. Where libraries were unsorted, they were derived from 2 million PBMCs stored at -80 degrees C. Every sequencing run gave over 190 million TCR-beta sequences, taken from 15-18 subjects. TCRdb re-called the 5' RACE reads through MiXCR, storing one row per CDR3 protein. The top ten hold 4.5% of the sample, which has around 49,000 distinct CDR3 sequences, around 13% seen once.

The genes are TRBV7-9 and TRBJ2-1; D assignment may be TRBD1 or TRBD2 (5 bases each). Source material: PBMCs. The TCR was taken from a male donor with HTLV-1-associated myelopathy (HAM/TSP). In DNA, the CDR3 is TGTGCCATCGGGGACGGCAGCTCCTACAATGAGCAGTTCTTC. Translating it yields CAIGDGSSYNEQFF.